This TCR beta chain was sequenced for a study of blood T cell repertoires in COVID-19. Study in general: PBMCs, B-cell-depleted T cells, or T cells were the source of the cDNA or gDNA that made up the material.

Seattle cases were enrolled at active infection and followed longitudinally. The CDR3 runs to 15 residues. V trimming: 6 bases; J trimming: 3 bases; junction bases outside the gene matches: 9. Germline CDR1 and CDR2: MNHEY and SVGAGI. In the original workflow: Amplification of reference gene primers was used by the study to estimate nucleated cell counts. The data were produced by immunoSEQ multiplex PCR, yet TCRdb's version contains in-frame clones alone and is incomplete. The V and J calls and the clone size are those of that table, but D and trimming were determined from the DNA. The sample holds some 99,000 clones, roughly 89% seen once.

What was sequenced was peripheral blood. The receptor comes from a human donor with COVID-19, enrolled during active disease. The donor label of this sample is uncertain. The chain carries TRBV6-5 and TRBJ2-7, with 9 bases matching TRBD2. The CDR3 loop is CASRLPGLAIYEQYF. For the CDR3, the DNA is TGTGCCAGCAGACTACCGGGACTAGCTATCTACGAGCAGTACTTC.